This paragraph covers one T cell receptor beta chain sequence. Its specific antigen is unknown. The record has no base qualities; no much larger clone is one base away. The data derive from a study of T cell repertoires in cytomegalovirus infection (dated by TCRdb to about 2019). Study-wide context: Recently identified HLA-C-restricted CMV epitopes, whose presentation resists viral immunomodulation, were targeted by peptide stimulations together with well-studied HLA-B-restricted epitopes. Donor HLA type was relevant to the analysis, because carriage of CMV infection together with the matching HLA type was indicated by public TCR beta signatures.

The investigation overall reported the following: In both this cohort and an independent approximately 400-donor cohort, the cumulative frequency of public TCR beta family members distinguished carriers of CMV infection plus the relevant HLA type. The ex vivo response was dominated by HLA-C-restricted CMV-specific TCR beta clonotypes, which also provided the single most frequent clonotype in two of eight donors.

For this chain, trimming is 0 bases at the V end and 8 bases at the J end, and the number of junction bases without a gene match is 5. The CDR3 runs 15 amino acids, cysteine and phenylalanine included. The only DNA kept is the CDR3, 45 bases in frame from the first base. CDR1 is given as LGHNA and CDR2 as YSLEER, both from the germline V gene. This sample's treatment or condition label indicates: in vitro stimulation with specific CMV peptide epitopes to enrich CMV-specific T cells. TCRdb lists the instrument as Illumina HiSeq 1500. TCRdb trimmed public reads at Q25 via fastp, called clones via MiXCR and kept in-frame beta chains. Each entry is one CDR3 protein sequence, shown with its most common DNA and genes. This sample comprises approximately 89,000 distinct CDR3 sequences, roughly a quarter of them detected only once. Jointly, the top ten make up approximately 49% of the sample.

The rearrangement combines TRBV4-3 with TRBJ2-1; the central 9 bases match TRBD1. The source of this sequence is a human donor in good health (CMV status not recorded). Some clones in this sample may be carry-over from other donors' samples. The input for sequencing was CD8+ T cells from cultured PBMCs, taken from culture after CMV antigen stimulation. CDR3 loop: CASSQDTGGHDEQFF. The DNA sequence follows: TGCGCCAGCAGCCAAGATACAGGGGGCCACGATGAGCAGTTCTTC.